A selection of T cell receptor beta chains follows, all from one sample in a study of regulatory T cells in long-lasting Graves disease. TCRdb independently ran MiXCR on the multiplex PCR reads; one entry per CDR3 protein. The repertoire has roughly 400,000 distinct CDR3 sequences, around 21% of them found once; the top ten carry 20% to 25%. The sequenced sample was peripheral blood mononuclear cells (PBMCs), obtained when the disease was refractory, from a patient treated with antithyroid drugs. Receptors originate from a female donor with Graves disease. Both conserved end residues are part of each CDR3. D genes are given only for firm matches. Not all rows give a size; the values are once, few, many and, for expanded clones, a class.

j_call d_call clone_size v_call cdr3_aa cdr3_nt
TRBJ2-7 . few TRBV5-6 CASSLVLQFYEQYF TGTGCCAGCAGCTTGGTACTCCAGTTCTACGAGCAGTACTTC
TRBJ2-6 TRBD1 few TRBV30 CAWSEGADSGANVLTF TGTGCCTGGAGTGAGGGGGCAGACTCTGGGGCCAACGTCCTGACTTTC
TRBJ2-7 . . TRBV4-1 CASSQATGEQYF TGCGCCAGCAGCCAAGCTACAGGCGAGCAGTACTTC
TRBJ2-7 . . TRBV4-3 CASSQGGGDEQYF TGCGCCAGCAGCCAAGGAGGGGGGGACGAGCAGTACTTC
TRBJ2-5 . . TRBV20-1 CSARGDTGPTGQETQYF TGCAGTGCTAGAGGAGATACAGGGCCGACGGGACAAGAGACCCAGTACTTC
TRBJ2-7 TRBD2 . TRBV7-9 CASSFQSGKYDEQYF TGTGCCAGCAGCTTTCAAAGCGGGAAATACGACGAGCAGTACTTC
TRBJ2-7 . . TRBV9 CASSPPRANGNEQYF TGTGCCAGCAGCCCCCCCCGGGCGAACGGGAACGAGCAGTACTTC
TRBJ1-2 . many TRBV28 CASRTIGIYGYTF TGTGCCAGCAGGACAATTGGAATCTATGGCTACACCTTC
TRBJ2-7 . many TRBV20-1 CSARVVEDSYEQYF TGCAGTGCTAGAGTAGTAGAGGACTCCTACGAGCAGTACTTC
TRBJ1-1 . many TRBV2 CASSDGANTEAFF TGTGCCAGCAGTGACGGGGCTAACACTGAAGCTTTCTTT
TRBJ2-7 . few TRBV6-2/TRBV6-3 CASSSGETSGEQYF TGTGCCAGCAGTTCGGGGGAGACGTCGGGCGAGCAGTACTTC
TRBJ2-2 . many TRBV7-9 CASSLAGTNTGELFF TGTGCCAGCAGCTTAGCAGGGACGAACACCGGGGAGCTGTTTTTT
TRBJ1-4 TRBD1 few TRBV29-1 CSVAGDRGGANEKLFF TGCAGCGTGGCCGGGGACAGGGGTGGTGCTAATGAAAAACTGTTTTTT
TRBJ2-6 . many TRBV20-1 CSASGSSGANVLTF TGCAGTGCTAGCGGTTCCTCTGGGGCCAACGTCCTGACTTTC
TRBJ1-5 . few TRBV19 CASSIDQAGSNQPQHF TGTGCCAGTAGTATAGATCAGGCAGGTAGCAATCAGCCCCAGCATTTT
TRBJ1-2 . . TRBV7-9 CASSPLIPRTDNYGYTF TGTGCCAGCAGCCCACTTATACCCCGGACAGATAACTATGGCTACACCTTC
TRBJ1-5 TRBD1 few TRBV29-1 CSVGQGAGSNQPQHF TGCAGCGTTGGGCAGGGGGCGGGTAGCAATCAGCCCCAGCATTTT
TRBJ2-2 TRBD2 few TRBV19 CASSIDPGIGRTSGYTGELFF TGTGCCAGTAGTATAGATCCAGGCATAGGGAGGACTAGCGGATACACCGGGGAGCTGTTTTTT
TRBJ2-2 . . TRBV6-1 CASRLRNPGELFF TGTGCCAGCAGGCTGAGGAATCCCGGGGAGCTGTTTTTT
TRBJ2-1 TRBD2 once TRBV4-3 CASSPRRGDEQFF TGCGCCAGCAGCCCACGACGGGGGGATGAGCAGTTCTTC
TRBJ2-7 . few TRBV7-2 CASRLTFNYEQYF TGTGCCAGCAGATTGACTTTTAACTACGAGCAGTACTTC
TRBJ2-2 . . TRBV24-1 CATSDIKGDEPSVTNTGELFF TGTGCCACCAGTGATATTAAGGGGGACGAGCCCAGCGTTACGAACACCGGGGAGCTGTTTTTT
TRBJ2-5 . . TRBV7-9 CASSFPRAAETQYF TGTGCCAGCAGCTTTCCTAGGGCGGCAGAGACCCAGTACTTC
TRBJ2-6 . many TRBV28 CASSDGGSGANVLTF TGTGCCAGCAGCGATGGGGGTTCTGGGGCCAACGTCCTGACTTTC
TRBJ2-5 TRBD1 . TRBV20-1 CSARDRAGGFFGETQYF TGCAGTGCTAGAGATCGGGCAGGGGGCTTTTTCGGGGAGACCCAGTACTTC
TRBJ2-6 TRBD1 . TRBV19 CASSIPSGQGTPGANVLTF TGTGCCAGTAGTATACCCTCGGGACAGGGGACCCCTGGGGCCAACGTCCTGACTTTC
TRBJ1-2 TRBD1 many TRBV3-1 CASSQRDRTPNYGYTF TGTGCCAGCAGCCAACGGGACAGGACTCCTAACTATGGCTACACCTTC
TRBJ2-7 . few TRBV5-6 CASSLGAGGAEQYF TGTGCCAGCAGCCTCGGGGCAGGAGGTGCCGAGCAGTACTTC
TRBJ1-1 . many TRBV11-2 CASSLDRVVTEAFF TGTGCCAGCAGCTTGGATAGGGTTGTCACTGAAGCTTTCTTT
TRBJ2-7 . few TRBV12-5 CASGLVVAGTLQRQYF TGTGCTAGTGGTTTGGTAGTTGCGGGGACACTCCAGAGGCAGTACTTC
TRBJ2-4 . few TRBV14 CASSQRPGQENIQYF TGTGCCAGCAGCCAACGGCCGGGGCAGGAAAACATTCAGTACTTC
TRBJ2-7 TRBD2 . TRBV7-2 CASSLDLTSLTSYEQYF TGTGCCAGCAGCTTAGATTTGACTAGCCTCACCTCCTACGAGCAGTACTTC
TRBJ2-5 . . TRBV7-9 CASSSMGAGKAKETQYF TGTGCCAGCAGCTCAATGGGGGCAGGGAAGGCCAAAGAGACCCAGTACTTC
TRBJ1-6 . . TRBV12-3/TRBV12-4 CASSPTRELNSPLHF TGTGCCAGCAGTCCCACTCGGGAGCTAAATTCACCCCTCCACTTT
TRBJ2-5 . many TRBV7-9 CASSPGRNPGETQYF TGTGCCAGCAGCCCCGGACGAAATCCGGGGGAGACCCAGTACTTC
TRBJ2-5 . few TRBV19 CASRAGRTFQETQYF TGTGCCAGTAGGGCCGGGAGAACCTTCCAAGAGACCCAGTACTTC
TRBJ1-2 TRBD1 many TRBV28 CASRYLGGQGGYTF TGTGCCAGCAGATACCTGGGGGGACAGGGGGGCTACACCTTC
TRBJ2-1 . . TRBV20-1 CSAALPSGSYNEQFF TGCAGTGCTGCGCTCCCATCAGGCTCCTACAATGAGCAGTTCTTC
TRBJ1-2 . . TRBV20-1 CSAEREDASYGYTF TGCAGTGCAGAACGGGAAGACGCCTCCTATGGCTACACCTTC
TRBJ2-5 . . TRBV11-2 CASSLDPGIQETQYF TGTGCCAGCAGCTTAGATCCCGGGATTCAAGAGACCCAGTACTTC
TRBJ2-1 . . TRBV12-3/TRBV12-4 CASSLGRGLGSSYNEQFF TGTGCCAGCAGTTTGGGCCGGGGGCTGGGGAGCTCCTACAATGAGCAGTTCTTC
TRBJ2-2 . . TRBV5-1 CASSLIRGNTGELFF TGCGCCAGCAGCTTGATCCGGGGCAACACCGGGGAGCTGTTTTTT